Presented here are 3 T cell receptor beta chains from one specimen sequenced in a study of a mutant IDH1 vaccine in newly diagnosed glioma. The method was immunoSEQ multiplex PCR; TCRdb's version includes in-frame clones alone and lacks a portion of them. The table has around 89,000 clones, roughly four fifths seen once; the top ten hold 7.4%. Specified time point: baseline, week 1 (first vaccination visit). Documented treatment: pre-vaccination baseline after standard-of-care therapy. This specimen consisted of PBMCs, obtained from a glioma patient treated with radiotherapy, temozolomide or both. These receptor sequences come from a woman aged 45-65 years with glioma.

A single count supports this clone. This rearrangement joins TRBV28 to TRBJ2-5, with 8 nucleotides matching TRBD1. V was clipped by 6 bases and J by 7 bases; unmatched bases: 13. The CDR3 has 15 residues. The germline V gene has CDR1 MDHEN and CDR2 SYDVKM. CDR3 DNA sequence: TGTGCCAGCAGCGACGGACAGGGTAAAGCGGGGACCCAGTACTTC. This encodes CASSDGQGKAGTQYF.

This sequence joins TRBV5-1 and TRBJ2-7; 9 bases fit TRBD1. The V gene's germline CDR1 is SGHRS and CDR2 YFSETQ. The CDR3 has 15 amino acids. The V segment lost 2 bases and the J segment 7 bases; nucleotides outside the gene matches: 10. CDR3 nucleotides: TGCGCCAGCAGCTTAGGGGACAGGGCGTCTACGGAGCAGTACTTC. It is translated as CASSLGDRASTEQYF.

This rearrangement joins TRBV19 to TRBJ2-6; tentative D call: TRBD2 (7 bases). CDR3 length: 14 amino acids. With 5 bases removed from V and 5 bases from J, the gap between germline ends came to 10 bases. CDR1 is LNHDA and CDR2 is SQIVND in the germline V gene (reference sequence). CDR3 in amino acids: CASSAGARANVLTF. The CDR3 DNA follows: TGTGCCAGTAGTGCGGGGGCAAGGGCCAACGTCCTGACTTTC.